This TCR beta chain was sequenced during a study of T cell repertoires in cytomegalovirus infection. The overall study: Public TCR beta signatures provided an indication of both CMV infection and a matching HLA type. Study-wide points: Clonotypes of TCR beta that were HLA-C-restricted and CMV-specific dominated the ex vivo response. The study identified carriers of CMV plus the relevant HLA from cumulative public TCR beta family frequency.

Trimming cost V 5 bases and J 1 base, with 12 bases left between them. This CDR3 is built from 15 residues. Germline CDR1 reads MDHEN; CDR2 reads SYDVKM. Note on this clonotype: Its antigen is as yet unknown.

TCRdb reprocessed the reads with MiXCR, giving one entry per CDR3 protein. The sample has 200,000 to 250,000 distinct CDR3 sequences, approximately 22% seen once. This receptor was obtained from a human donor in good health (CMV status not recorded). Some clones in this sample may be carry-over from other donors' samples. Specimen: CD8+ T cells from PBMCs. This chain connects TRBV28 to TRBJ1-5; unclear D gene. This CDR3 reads CASSGRTLSNQPQHF. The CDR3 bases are TGTGCCAGCAGTGGGCGGACCTTAAGCAATCAGCCCCAGCATTTT. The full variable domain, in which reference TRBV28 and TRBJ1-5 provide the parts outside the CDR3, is DVKVTQSSRYLVKRTGEKVFLECVQDMDHENMFWYRQDPGLGLRLIYFSYDVKMKEKGDIPEGYSVSREKKERFSLILESASTNQTSMYLCASSGRTLSNQPQHFGDGTRLSIL.